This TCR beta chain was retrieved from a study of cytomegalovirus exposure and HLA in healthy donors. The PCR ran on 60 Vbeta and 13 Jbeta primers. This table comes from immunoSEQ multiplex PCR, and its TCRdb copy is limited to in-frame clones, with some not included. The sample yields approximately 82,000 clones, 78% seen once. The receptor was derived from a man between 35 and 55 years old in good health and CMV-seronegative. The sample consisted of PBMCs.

The CDR3 here is CASSLAGGLAGDTDTQYF. In DNA, the CDR3 is TGTGCCAGCAGCTTAGCGGGAGGACTAGCGGGGGACACAGATACGCAGTATTTT. This chain uses TRBV7-9 with TRBJ2-3, with 13 bases lining up with TRBD2. CDR3 length: 18 amino acids. V gave up 0 bases and J gave up 2 bases; unmatched junction bases: 5. Germline values: CDR1 SEHNR, CDR2 FQNEAQ (reference sequence).